This T cell receptor beta chain comes out of a study of T cell responses to AZD1222 COVID-19 vaccine. The study, taken as a whole, reports: Females outnumbered males among donors, who were mostly white British; clonal diversity was possibly underestimated. The CD4 TCRs associated with vaccination extended across spike and predominated at 160-218 and 743-854.

Profiled with immunoSEQ multiplex PCR; TCRdb holds only in-frame clones, not every one. The sample lists approximately 98,000 clones, more than 70% seen once, with about 3% in the top ten. The germline V and J ends were trimmed by 6 bases and 7 bases, with 18 bases remaining between them. The CDR3 has 13 residues. Looked up from germline, CDR1 is GTSNPN and CDR2 is SVGIG (reference sequence). Regarding this clone: Its target is unknown.

The TCR originated in an adult in good health. This chain joins TRBV30 and TRBJ1-2; perhaps TRBD1 as D (5 bases). This material consisted of peripheral blood, taken on day 0 of MenACWY control vaccination. The CDR3 sequence: CACPRDFRGGYTF. The DNA for the CDR3 is TGTGCCTGTCCCCGGGACTTTCGGGGTGGCTACACCTTC.